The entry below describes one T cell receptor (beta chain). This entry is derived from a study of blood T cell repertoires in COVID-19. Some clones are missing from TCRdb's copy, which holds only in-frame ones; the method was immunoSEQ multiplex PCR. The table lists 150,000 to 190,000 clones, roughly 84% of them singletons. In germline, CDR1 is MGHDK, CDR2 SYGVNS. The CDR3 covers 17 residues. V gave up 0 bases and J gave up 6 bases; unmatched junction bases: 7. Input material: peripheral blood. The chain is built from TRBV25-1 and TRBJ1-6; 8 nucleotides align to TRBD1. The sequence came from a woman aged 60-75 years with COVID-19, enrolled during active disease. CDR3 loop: CASSEYQGAVGNSPLHF. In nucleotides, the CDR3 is TGTGCCAGCAGTGAATATCAGGGGGCCGTCGGTAATTCACCCCTCCACTTT. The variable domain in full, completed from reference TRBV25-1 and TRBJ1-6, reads EADIYQTPRYLVIGTGKKITLECSQTMGHDKMYWYQQDPGMELHLIHYSYGVNSTEKGDLSSESTVSRIRTEHFPLTLESARPSHTSQYLCASSEYQGAVGNSPLHFGNGTRLTVT.